This TCR beta chain was profiled in a study of shared clonotypes between healthy human individuals. The CDR3 totals 13 residues. In germline, CDR1 is SEHNR, CDR2 FQNEAQ (reference sequence). V was cut by 5 bases and J by 2 bases, with 10 bases left in between. Assay execution proceeded at the deep level. Clones were read by immunoSEQ multiplex PCR, and TCRdb kept only the in-frame ones, dropping some. The table lists about 1.1 million clones, more than 75% of them singletons, with under 0.65% in the top ten. The specimen sequenced was memory CD4+ T cells from PBMCs. Subset specified: CD45RA-negative fraction. The receptor's source is a man younger than 35 in good health. Some clones in this sample may be carry-over from other donors' samples. The chain joins TRBV7-9 to TRBJ2-7; TRBD2 is a possible D gene (5 bases). The CDR3 sequence is CASSRTRAYEQYF. In nucleotides, the CDR3 is TGTGCCAGCAGCAGAACTAGGGCCTACGAGCAGTACTTC.